This T cell receptor (beta chain) was sequenced for a study of cytomegalovirus exposure and HLA in healthy donors. General observations from the study: The listing of 150 to 200 TCR beta chains classed them as cytomegalovirus-associated. Specificity for CMV antigens was confirmed in vitro for a few of the CMV-associated chains.

Using immunoSEQ multiplex PCR, the repertoire was profiled, and TCRdb retains in-frame clones only, with some absent. The repertoire holds more than 95,000 clones, with approximately 95% as singletons. Trimming at V came to 3 bases and at J to 6 bases, leaving 6 bases not matched to a gene. Germline V gives CDR1 GTSNPN, CDR2 SVGIG (reference sequence). There are 16 residues in the CDR3. Separation from the roughly 680-subject first cohort characterized the 120-subject validation cohort, to which the donors belonged. This clone was picked up one time. Its cognate antigen is unknown. The chain couples TRBV30 to TRBJ2-2, with 14 positions matching TRBD2. The source material was PBMCs. The TCR sequence derives from a man aged 18 to 35 in good health and CMV-seronegative. CDR3 coding DNA: TGTGCCTGGAGCTGGGGGACTAGCGGGAGTTCCGGGGAGCTGTTTTTT. It codes for CAWSWGTSGSSGELFF.